This record covers a single TCR beta chain. The antigen is not known. Clones were sequenced by immunoSEQ multiplex PCR, and TCRdb holds only the in-frame ones, with some missing. Among roughly 2.5 million clones listed, 90% to 95% were seen once. This entry comes from a study of shared clonotypes between healthy human individuals. About the study: CD4 naive cells filled three plates per donor, CD4 memory three, CD8 naive two and CD8 memory one.

The study's findings and limits: Rarefaction exposed incomplete sorted-subset sequencing despite large depth. Relative to their counterparts shared across all four donors, non-shared clonotypes exhibited diminished generation probabilities. Across a handful of donors, naive CD4 shared 4.5% to 6%, naive CD8 more than 3%, memory CD4 about 2.5%, memory CD8 more than 0.35%.

The CDR3 sequence is 13 residues long. The V and J ends lost 2 bases and 5 bases respectively, with 10 bases between them. Germline V gene lookup returns CDR1 SGHAT and CDR2 FQNNGV. The sequence was collected from a man between 18 and 35 years old in good health. The rearrangement joins TRBV11-2 to TRBJ2-7; a possible D gene is TRBD2 (6 bases). Sequenced material: naive CD4+ T cells sorted from blood. This sample's subset: CD45RA+ positively selected. CDR3: CASSLSWGDEQYF. Written as DNA, the CDR3 is TGTGCCAGCAGCTTATCATGGGGGGACGAGCAGTACTTC.